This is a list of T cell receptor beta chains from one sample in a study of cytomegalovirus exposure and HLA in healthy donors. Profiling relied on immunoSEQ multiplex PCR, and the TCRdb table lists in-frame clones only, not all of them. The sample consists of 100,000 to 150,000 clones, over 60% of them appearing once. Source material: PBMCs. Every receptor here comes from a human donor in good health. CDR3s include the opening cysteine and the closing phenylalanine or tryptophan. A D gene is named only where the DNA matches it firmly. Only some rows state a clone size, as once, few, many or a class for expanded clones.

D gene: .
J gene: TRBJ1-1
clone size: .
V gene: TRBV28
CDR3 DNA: TGTGCCAGCACATCGTGGGGCTTAAACGAAGCTTTCTTT
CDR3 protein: CASTSWGLNEAFF

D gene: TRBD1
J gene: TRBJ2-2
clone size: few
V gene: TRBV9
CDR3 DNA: TGTGCCAGCAGCCGTCAGGGGGTCACCGGGGAGCTGTTTTTT
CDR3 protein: CASSRQGVTGELFF

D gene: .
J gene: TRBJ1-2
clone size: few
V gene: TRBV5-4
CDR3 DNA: TGTGCCAGCAGCACGGAACAGAACTATGGCTACACCTTC
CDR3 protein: CASSTEQNYGYTF

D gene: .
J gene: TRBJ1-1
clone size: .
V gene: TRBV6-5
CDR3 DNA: TGTGCCAGCAGTTACCAAGACGGGGAAGCTTTCTTT
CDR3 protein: CASSYQDGEAFF

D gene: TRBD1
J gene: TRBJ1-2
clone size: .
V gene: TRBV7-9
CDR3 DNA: TGTGCCAGCAGCAAGGGACAGGGGTCTCTTGGCTACACCTTC
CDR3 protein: CASSKGQGSLGYTF

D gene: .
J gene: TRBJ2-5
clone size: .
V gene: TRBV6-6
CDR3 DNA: TGTGCCAGCAGGGGCAGGGTCCAAGAGACCCAGTACTTC
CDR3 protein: CASRGRVQETQYF

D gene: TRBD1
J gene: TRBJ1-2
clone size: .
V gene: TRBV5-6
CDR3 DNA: TGTGCCAGTAACCTCCCGGGGATCGGGACAGGGGAATTCTATGGCTACACCTTC
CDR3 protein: CASNLPGIGTGEFYGYTF

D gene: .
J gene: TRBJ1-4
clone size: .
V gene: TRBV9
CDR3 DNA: TGTGCCAGCAGCGTAGACGACGGACAAATGGCAACTAATGAAAAACTGTTTTTT
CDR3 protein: CASSVDDGQMATNEKLFF

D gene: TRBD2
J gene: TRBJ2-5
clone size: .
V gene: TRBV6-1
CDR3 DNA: TGTGCCAGCAGTGTTATCGCGTCCCGGGAGGACCAGTACTTC
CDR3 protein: CASSVIASREDQYF

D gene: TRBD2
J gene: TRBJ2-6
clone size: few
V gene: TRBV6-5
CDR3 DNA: TGTGCCGGGGGGGGATCTGGGGCCAACGTCCTGACTTTC
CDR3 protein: CAGGGSGANVLTF

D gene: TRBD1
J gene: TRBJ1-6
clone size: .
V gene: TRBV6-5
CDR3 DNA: TGTGCCAGCAGTCCCCAGACAGGGGTGCGTTCACCCCTCCACTTT
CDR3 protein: CASSPQTGVRSPLHF

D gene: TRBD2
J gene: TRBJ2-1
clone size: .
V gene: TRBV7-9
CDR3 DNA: TGTGCCAGCAGCCCGACTAGCTCGGTTTACAATGAGCAGTTCTTC
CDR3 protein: CASSPTSSVYNEQFF

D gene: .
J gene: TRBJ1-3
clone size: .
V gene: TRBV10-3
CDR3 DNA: TGTGCCATCAGTGTTGTTGGCGGCTCTGGAAACACCATATATTTT
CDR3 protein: CAISVVGGSGNTIYF

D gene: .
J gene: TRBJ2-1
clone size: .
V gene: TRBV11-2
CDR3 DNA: TGTGCCAGCAGCTTAGATAGTGGGCTTACAGGAGAGCAGTTCTTC
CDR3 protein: CASSLDSGLTGEQFF